This T cell receptor beta chain was identified in a study of OX40 agonist ivuxolimab in advanced cancers. Background on the study: Six ivuxolimab dose levels, 0.01 to 10 mg/kg, were given intravenously every 2 weeks. Age averaged around 60 years (range roughly 23 to 90), and less than 85% were male.

Whole-study results and caveats: Among the lowest peripheral clonal expansion occurred in 0.1-3.0 mg/kg partial responders.

The CDR3 consists of 17 residues. CDR1 is MDHEN and CDR2 is SYDVKM in the germline V gene. V lost 1 base and J 4 bases, leaving 14 bases between the germline ends. With respect to this clone: The antigen is undetermined.

Here immunoSEQ multiplex PCR was the method, and the copy in TCRdb shows in-frame clones only, minus some. The sample contains about 72,000 clones, over 75% of which appear only once. The TCR comes from an adult with an advanced solid tumor such as melanoma, head and neck, liver or kidney cancer. This rearrangement joins TRBV28 to TRBJ2-6; a possible D gene is TRBD2 (5 bases). Specimen: CD4+ or CD8+ T cells sorted from blood, collected in a trial of the OX40 agonist ivuxolimab. The CDR3 spells CASSLFPVPGGANVLTF. The CDR3 DNA sequence: TGTGCCAGCAGTTTATTCCCGGTACCGGGAGGGGCCAACGTCCTGACTTTC.